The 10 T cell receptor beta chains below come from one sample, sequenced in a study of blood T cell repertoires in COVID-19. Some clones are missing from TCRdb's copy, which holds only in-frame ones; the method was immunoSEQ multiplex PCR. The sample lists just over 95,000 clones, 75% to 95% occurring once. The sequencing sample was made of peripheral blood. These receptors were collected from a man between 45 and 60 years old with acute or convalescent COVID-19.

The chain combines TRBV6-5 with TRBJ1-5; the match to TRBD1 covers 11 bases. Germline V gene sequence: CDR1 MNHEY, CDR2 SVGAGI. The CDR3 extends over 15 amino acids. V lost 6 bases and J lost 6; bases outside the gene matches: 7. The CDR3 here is CASRLDRGPGQPQHF. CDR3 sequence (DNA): TGTGCCAGCAGACTGGACAGGGGGCCGGGTCAGCCCCAGCATTTT.

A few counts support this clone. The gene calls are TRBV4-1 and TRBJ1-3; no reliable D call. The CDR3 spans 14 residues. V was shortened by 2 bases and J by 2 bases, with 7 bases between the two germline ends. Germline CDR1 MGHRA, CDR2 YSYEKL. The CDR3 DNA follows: TGCGCCAGCAGCCAACGAGGGACTGGAAACACCATATATTTT. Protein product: CASSQRGTGNTIYF.

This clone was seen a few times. CDR3 loop: CASSLTSGGGVEQFF. CDR3 nucleotide sequence: TGTGCCAGCAGCCTCACTAGCGGGGGGGGAGTAGAGCAGTTCTTC. V gene TRBV14 combines with J gene TRBJ2-1, with TRBD2 identical over 13 bases. Germline CDR1 SGHDN, CDR2 FVKESK. CDR3 size: 15 residues. V shed 4 bases, J shed 10 bases, and the junction held 7 bases outside the gene matches.

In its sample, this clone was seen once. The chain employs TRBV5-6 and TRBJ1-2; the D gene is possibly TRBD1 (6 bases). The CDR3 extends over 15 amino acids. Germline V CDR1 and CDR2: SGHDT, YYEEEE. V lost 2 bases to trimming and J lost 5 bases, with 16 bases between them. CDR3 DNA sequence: TGTGCCAGCAGCTTAGGTCGGACAGCTTCTTATGGCTACACCTTC. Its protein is CASSLGRTASYGYTF.

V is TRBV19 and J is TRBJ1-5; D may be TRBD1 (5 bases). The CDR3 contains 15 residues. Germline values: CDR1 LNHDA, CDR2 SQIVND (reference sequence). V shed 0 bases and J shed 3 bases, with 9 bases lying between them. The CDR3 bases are TGTGCCAGTAGTATAGACAGGGTCTACAATCAGCCCCAGCATTTT. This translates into CASSIDRVYNQPQHF.

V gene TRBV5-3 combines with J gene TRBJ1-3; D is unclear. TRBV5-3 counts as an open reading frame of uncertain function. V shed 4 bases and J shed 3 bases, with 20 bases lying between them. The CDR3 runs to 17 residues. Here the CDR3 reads CARSGESGPPSGNTIYF. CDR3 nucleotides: TGTGCCAGAAGCGGGGAGAGTGGGCCGCCGAGTGGAAACACCATATATTTT.

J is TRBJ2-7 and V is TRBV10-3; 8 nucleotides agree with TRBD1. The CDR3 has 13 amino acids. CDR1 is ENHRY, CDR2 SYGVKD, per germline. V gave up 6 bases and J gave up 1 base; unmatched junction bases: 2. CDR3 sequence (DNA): TGTGCCATCAGGCGGGACAGGTCCTACGAGCAGTACTTC. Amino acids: CAIRRDRSYEQYF.

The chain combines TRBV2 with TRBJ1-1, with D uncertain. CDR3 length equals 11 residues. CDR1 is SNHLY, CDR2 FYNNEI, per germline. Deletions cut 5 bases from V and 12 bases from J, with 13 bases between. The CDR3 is CASSPGSATFF. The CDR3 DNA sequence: TGTGCCAGCAGTCCCGGGTCGGCGACTTTCTTT.

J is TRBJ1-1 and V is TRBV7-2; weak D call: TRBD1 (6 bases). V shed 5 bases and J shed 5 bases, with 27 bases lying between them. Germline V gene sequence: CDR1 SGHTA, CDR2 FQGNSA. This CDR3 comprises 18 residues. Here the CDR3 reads CASSPHNGGRIDRTEAFF. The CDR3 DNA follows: TGTGCCAGCAGCCCGCACAACGGGGGGCGTATCGATCGGACTGAAGCTTTCTTT.

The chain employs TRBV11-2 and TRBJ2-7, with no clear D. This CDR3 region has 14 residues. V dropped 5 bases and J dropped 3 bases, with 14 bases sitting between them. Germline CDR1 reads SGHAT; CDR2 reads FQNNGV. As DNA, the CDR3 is TGTGCCAGCAGCCTTAACGTTGGCATCTACGAGCAGTACTTC. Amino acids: CASSLNVGIYEQYF.